Presented here are 18 T cell receptor beta chains from one specimen sequenced in a study of CXCR3-negative and CXCR3-positive naive CD8 T cells. cDNA libraries for TRB were generated by 5' RACE incorporating UMI labels. TCRdb re-called the 5' RACE reads, yielding one record per CDR3 amino acid sequence without DNA. The sample has about 120,000 distinct CDR3 sequences. Input material: naive CXCR3- CD8+ T cells from blood. The subset is: CD45RO-CCR7+CD27+CD95- naive CD8+ T cells lacking CXCR3 (TNR3-). All receptors come from a human donor in good health. Some clones in this sample may be carry-over from other donors' samples.

The chain links TRBV10-3 to TRBJ1-2; TCRdb selects TRBD1, and the lack of DNA leaves this call unchecked. The V gene's germline CDR1 is ENHRY and CDR2 SYGVKD. The CDR3 is made up of 14 amino acids. CDR3: CAAWTGGAKDGYTF.

The chain recombines TRBV5-5 with TRBJ2-5. The germline V gene encodes CDR1 SGHKS and CDR2 YYEKEE (reference sequence). The CDR3 extends over 12 amino acids. The CDR3 spells CASSLFPETQYF.

The chain has TRBV5-1 and TRBJ1-1. In germline, CDR1 is SGHRS, CDR2 YFSETQ. The CDR3 is 14 residues long. The CDR3 is CASSLDREIPEAFF. Filled out from reference TRBV5-1 and TRBJ1-1, the complete variable domain reads KAGVTQTPRYLIKTRGQQVTLSCSPISGHRSVSWYQQTPGQGLQFLFEYFSETQRNKGNFPGRFSGRQFSNSRSEMNVSTLELGDSALYLCASSLDREIPEAFFGQGTRLTVV.

The chain couples TRBV4-3 to TRBJ2-1. The CDR3 consists of 16 residues. CDR1 LGHNA and CDR2 YSLEER come from the germline V gene. The CDR3 region is CASSQDLWDSYNEQFF.

The V and J genes are TRBV15 and TRBJ2-5; lacking DNA, the TRBD1 call made by TCRdb goes unchecked. This CDR3 contains 14 residues. The germline gives CDR1 LNHNV, CDR2 YYDKDF (reference sequence). The CDR3 loop reads CATSRDRGSETQYF. Supplemented by reference TRBV15 and TRBJ2-5, the full variable domain reads DAMVIQNPRYQVTQFGKPVTLSCSQTLNHNVMYWYQQKSSQAPKLLFHYYDKDFNNEADTPDNFQSRRPNTSFCFLDIRSPGLGDTAMYLCATSRDRGSETQYFGPGTRLLVL.

The gene calls are TRBV7-9 and TRBJ2-1; TCRdb names TRBD2, which stays unverified in the absence of DNA. CDR3 length: 17 amino acids. CDR1 is SEHNR, CDR2 FQNEAQ, per germline (reference sequence). The CDR3 is CASSLVWDLEALNEQFF.

The rearrangement links TRBV7-9 to TRBJ2-2; checking the TCRdb D call of TRBD2 is not possible without DNA. CDR3 length: 17 amino acids. Germline lookup yields CDR1 SEHNR and CDR2 FQNEAQ (reference sequence). CDR3 amino acids: CASSFNPGEIASGELFF. The complete variable domain, with remaining parts taken from reference TRBV7-9 and TRBJ2-2, reads DTGVSQNPRHKITKRGQNVTFRCDPISEHNRLYWYRQTLGQGPEFLTYFQNEAQLEKSRLLSDRFSAERPKGSFSTLEIQRTEQGDSAMYLCASSFNPGEIASGELFFGEGSRLTVL.

The V call is TRBV25-1, the J call TRBJ2-2; no DNA is available, so the TRBD1 call from TCRdb remains unchecked. The CDR3 is 17 residues long. Germline loops: CDR1 MGHDK, CDR2 SYGVNS. The CDR3 reads CASSDATGGAGTGELFF.

The genes are TRBV6-4 and TRBJ2-1; the D call from TCRdb, TRBD2, cannot be confirmed without DNA. Looked up from germline, CDR1 is MRHNA and CDR2 is SNTAGT. The CDR3 has 15 residues. The CDR3 protein is CASSVRGDDNNEQFF.

The chain carries TRBV15 and TRBJ1-1. CDR1 and CDR2 (germline): LNHNV, YYDKDF (reference sequence). This CDR3 is built from 13 residues. The CDR3 protein is CATSRGSATEAFF.

This chain uses TRBV7-9 with TRBJ2-7; the TRBD1 assignment by TCRdb is unverifiable without DNA. The CDR3 loop spans 15 amino acids. The V gene's germline CDR1 is SEHNR and CDR2 FQNEAQ (reference sequence). CDR3 protein: CASSDFRGESYEQYF.

This chain joins TRBV20-1 and TRBJ1-1. The CDR3 extends over 13 amino acids. Germline lookup yields CDR1 DFQATT and CDR2 SNEGSKA (reference sequence). The CDR3 here is CSAREGGNTEAFF.

This CDR3 is CASSQVVENTGELFF. This chain links TRBV4-2 with TRBJ2-2. The V gene's germline CDR1 is LGHNA and CDR2 YNFKEQ. There are 15 residues in the CDR3.

The chain is built from TRBV6-5 and TRBJ2-1; checking the TCRdb D call of TRBD1 is not possible without DNA. The germline V gene encodes CDR1 MNHEY and CDR2 SVGAGI. The CDR3 is made up of 14 amino acids. CDR3: CASSYGTGRNEQFF.

This chain links TRBV28 with TRBJ2-7; the TCRdb D gene call, TRBD1, has no DNA to confirm it. CDR1 and CDR2 from the germline V gene are MDHEN and SYDVKM. The length of the CDR3 is 14 residues. CDR3 sequence: CATSHRAVPYEQYF.

The chain couples TRBV28 to TRBJ2-3; TCRdb indicates TRBD1, and absent DNA this call remains unverified. The CDR3 extends over 15 amino acids. Germline V gene data show CDR1 as MDHEN and CDR2 as SYDVKM. The CDR3 sequence: CASSLYEGGADTQYF. Full variable domain (missing parts from reference TRBV28 and TRBJ2-3): DVKVTQSSRYLVKRTGEKVFLECVQDMDHENMFWYRQDPGLGLRLIYFSYDVKMKEKGDIPEGYSVSREKKERFSLILESASTNQTSMYLCASSLYEGGADTQYFGPGTRLTVL.

This chain connects TRBV28 to TRBJ2-7; there is no DNA to check the TCRdb D call of TRBD1. The CDR3 has 15 amino acids. The germline V gene encodes CDR1 MDHEN and CDR2 SYDVKM. CDR3: CASSPRDLLAYEQYF.

The V gene is TRBV5-1, the J gene TRBJ1-6; no DNA is available, so the TRBD1 call from TCRdb remains unchecked. Germline values: CDR1 SGHRS, CDR2 YFSETQ. The CDR3 spans 15 residues. This chain's CDR3 is CASSPTRDNNSPLHF.